Listed below are T cell receptor beta chains from one sample, sequenced in a study of blood T cell repertoires in COVID-19. Produced via immunoSEQ multiplex PCR; TCRdb's table is partial and in-frame only. Of around 200,000 clones listed, around 84% were seen once; the top ten hold about 7.7%. The sequenced sample consisted of PBMCs or T cells enriched from blood (not recorded which). These receptor sequences come from a middle-aged woman with acute COVID-19. Both conserved end residues are part of each CDR3. D genes are given only for firm matches. Rows give clone size only sometimes, using once, few, many, or a class for an expanded clone.

v_gene	abundance	d_gene	j_gene	CDR3aa	CDR3nt
TRBV11-2	-	TRBD2	TRBJ2-2	CASSPRGGNTGELFF	TGTGCCAGCAGCCCGCGGGGGGGGAACACCGGGGAGCTGTTTTTT
TRBV9	-	-	TRBJ2-7	CASSVGGGYYEQYF	TGTGCCAGCAGCGTAGGAGGGGGATACTACGAGCAGTACTTC
TRBV28	-	-	TRBJ1-5	CASSLTGRRPQHF	TGTGCCAGCAGTTTAACAGGACGCAGGCCCCAGCATTTT
TRBV28	-	TRBD2	TRBJ2-7	CASSLMASGPYEQYF	TGTGCCAGCAGTTTAATGGCTAGCGGGCCCTACGAGCAGTACTTC
TRBV11-3	-	TRBD2	TRBJ2-1	CASSLGQIAGVYYNEQFF	TGTGCCAGCAGCTTAGGACAAATAGCGGGAGTCTACTACAATGAGCAGTTCTTC
TRBV19	-	TRBD1	TRBJ1-6	CASSIGQGISPLHF	TGTGCCAGTAGTATCGGACAGGGTATTTCACCCCTCCACTTT
TRBV4-1	-	-	TRBJ1-2	CASSQELRTAYGYTF	TGCGCCAGCAGCCAAGAGCTCAGGACAGCTTATGGCTACACCTTC
TRBV14	few	-	TRBJ2-2	CASRGISGPEGGELFF	TGTGCCAGCAGAGGCATCTCAGGGCCCGAAGGGGGGGAGCTGTTTTTT
TRBV5-1	-	TRBD2	TRBJ2-1	CASSLREVSYNEQFF	TGCGCCAGCAGCTTGCGGGAGGTCTCCTACAATGAGCAGTTCTTC
TRBV28	-	-	TRBJ2-2	CASVSGPRGGELFF	TGTGCCAGCGTGAGCGGGCCGCGCGGCGGGGAGCTGTTTTTT
TRBV13	-	TRBD2	TRBJ2-6	CASSLVGGRPSGANVLTF	TGTGCCAGCAGCTTAGTGGGGGGGAGGCCCTCTGGGGCCAACGTCCTGACTTTC
TRBV18	-	-	TRBJ1-2	CASSPRESRTRGYGYTF	TGTGCCAGCTCACCACGGGAATCACGGACTAGAGGGTATGGCTACACCTTC